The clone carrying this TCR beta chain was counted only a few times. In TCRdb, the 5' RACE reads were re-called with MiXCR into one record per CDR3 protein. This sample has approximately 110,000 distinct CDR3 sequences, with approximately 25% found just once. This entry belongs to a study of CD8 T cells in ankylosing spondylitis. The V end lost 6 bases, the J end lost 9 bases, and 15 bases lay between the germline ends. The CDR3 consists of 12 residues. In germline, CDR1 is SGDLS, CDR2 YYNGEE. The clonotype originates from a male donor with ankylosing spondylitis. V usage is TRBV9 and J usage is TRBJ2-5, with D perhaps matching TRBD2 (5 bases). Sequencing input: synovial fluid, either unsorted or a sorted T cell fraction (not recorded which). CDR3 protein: CASNREEGAQYF. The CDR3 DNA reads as TGTGCCAGCAACCGGGAAGAGGGAGCCCAGTACTTC.